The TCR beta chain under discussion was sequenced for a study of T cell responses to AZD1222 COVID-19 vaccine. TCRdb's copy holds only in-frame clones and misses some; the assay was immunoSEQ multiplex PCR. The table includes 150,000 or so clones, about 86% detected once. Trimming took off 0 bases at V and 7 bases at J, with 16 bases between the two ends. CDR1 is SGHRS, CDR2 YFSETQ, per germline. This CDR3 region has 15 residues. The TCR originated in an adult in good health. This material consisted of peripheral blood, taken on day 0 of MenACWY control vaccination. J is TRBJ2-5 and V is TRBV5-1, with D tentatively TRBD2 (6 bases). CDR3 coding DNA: TGCGCCAGCAGCTTGGGGGTCACGAGGGACTTGACCCAGTACTTC. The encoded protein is CASSLGVTRDLTQYF.